A selection of T cell receptor beta chains follows, all from one sample in a study of T cells after yellow fever vaccination. TCRdb ran MiXCR on the 5' RACE reads and lists one entry per CDR3 protein. The sample lists 300,000 to 350,000 distinct CDR3 sequences; about 4% were seen once. Sequences were derived from PBMCs, sampled 5 days after the yellow fever booster vaccination. The source is a man aged 18 to 29 who received the YFV17D yellow fever vaccine. The CDR3 runs from the conserved cysteine through the conserved F or W. D genes are given only for firm matches. Only some rows state a clone size, as once, few, many or a class for expanded clones.

D gene: -
clone size: few
J gene: TRBJ1-1
V gene: TRBV2
CDR3 length: 14
CDR3 protein: CASSSEGGDTEAFF
CDR3 DNA: TGTGCCAGCAGCTCCGAGGGGGGGGACACTGAAGCTTTCTTT

D gene: -
clone size: few
J gene: TRBJ2-5
V gene: TRBV20-1
CDR3 length: 10
CDR3 protein: CSASLETQYF
CDR3 DNA: TGCAGTGCTAGCTTGGAGACCCAGTACTTC

D gene: -
clone size: -
J gene: TRBJ1-2
V gene: TRBV7-9
CDR3 length: 15
CDR3 protein: CASSLGPPSPAGYTF
CDR3 DNA: TGTGCCAGCAGCTTGGGACCGCCGTCGCCGGCTGGCTACACCTTC

D gene: -
clone size: few
J gene: TRBJ2-3
V gene: TRBV6-5
CDR3 length: 13
CDR3 protein: CASSHGGPYTQYF
CDR3 DNA: TGTGCCAGCAGTCACGGGGGGCCATATACGCAGTATTTT

D gene: -
clone size: -
J gene: TRBJ2-7
V gene: TRBV7-2
CDR3 length: 13
CDR3 protein: CASSLGNRREQYF
CDR3 DNA: TGTGCCAGCAGTCTGGGTAATCGGCGCGAGCAGTACTTC

D gene: -
clone size: -
J gene: TRBJ2-7
V gene: TRBV7-2
CDR3 length: 12
CDR3 protein: CASSSWGIEQYF
CDR3 DNA: TGTGCCAGCAGCTCCTGGGGGATCGAGCAGTACTTC

D gene: -
clone size: -
J gene: TRBJ1-6
V gene: TRBV7-9
CDR3 length: 15
CDR3 protein: CASRRDGAYNSPLHF
CDR3 DNA: TGTGCCAGCAGGCGGGACGGTGCCTATAATTCACCCCTCCACTTT

D gene: -
clone size: many
J gene: TRBJ2-2
V gene: TRBV5-1
CDR3 length: 13
CDR3 protein: CASAAVGPGELFF
CDR3 DNA: TGCGCCAGCGCGGCTGTTGGACCCGGGGAGCTGTTTTTT

D gene: -
clone size: few
J gene: TRBJ1-5
V gene: TRBV20-1
CDR3 length: 16
CDR3 protein: CSARALERGSDGPQHF
CDR3 DNA: TGCAGTGCTAGAGCCCTAGAACGGGGGTCTGATGGTCCCCAGCATTTT

D gene: -
clone size: -
J gene: TRBJ1-2
V gene: TRBV19
CDR3 length: 12
CDR3 protein: CASSWTAYGYTF
CDR3 DNA: TGTGCCAGTAGCTGGACGGCCTATGGCTACACCTTC

D gene: -
clone size: -
J gene: TRBJ2-1
V gene: TRBV29-1
CDR3 length: 13
CDR3 protein: CSVQVIRWNEQFF
CDR3 DNA: TGCAGCGTACAGGTCATCAGGTGGAATGAGCAGTTCTTC

D gene: -
clone size: few
J gene: TRBJ1-6
V gene: TRBV12-3/TRBV12-4
CDR3 length: 16
CDR3 protein: CASTLWVSSYNSPLHF
CDR3 DNA: TGTGCCAGCACCCTCTGGGTGAGCTCCTATAATTCACCCCTCCACTTT

D gene: -
clone size: -
J gene: TRBJ1-2
V gene: TRBV10-3
CDR3 length: 14
CDR3 protein: CAIRNPGPGAGYTF
CDR3 DNA: TGTGCCATCAGAAATCCGGGACCAGGGGCCGGCTACACCTTC

D gene: -
clone size: few
J gene: TRBJ2-5
V gene: TRBV12-3/TRBV12-4
CDR3 length: 16
CDR3 protein: CASSAEPVGFGETQYF
CDR3 DNA: TGTGCCAGCAGTGCTGAACCAGTGGGTTTCGGAGAGACCCAGTACTTC

D gene: -
clone size: few
J gene: TRBJ2-1
V gene: TRBV4-1
CDR3 length: 16
CDR3 protein: CASSQADRTVYNEQFF
CDR3 DNA: TGCGCCAGCAGCCAAGCGGATAGGACAGTTTACAATGAGCAGTTCTTC

D gene: TRBD1
clone size: -
J gene: TRBJ2-1
V gene: TRBV7-3
CDR3 length: 15
CDR3 protein: CASSLGTGPYNEQFF
CDR3 DNA: TGTGCCAGCAGCTTAGGGACAGGGCCCTACAATGAGCAGTTCTTC

D gene: -
clone size: few
J gene: TRBJ2-7
V gene: TRBV3-1
CDR3 length: 16
CDR3 protein: CASSQGPSPTGYEQYF
CDR3 DNA: TGTGCCAGCAGCCAAGGTCCGAGCCCAACCGGCTACGAGCAGTACTTC

D gene: -
clone size: few
J gene: TRBJ1-2
V gene: TRBV6-5
CDR3 length: 19
CDR3 protein: CASTRTGTSWRGVFYGYTF
CDR3 DNA: TGTGCCAGCACCCGAACCGGGACATCTTGGCGGGGGGTCTTTTATGGCTACACCTTC

D gene: -
clone size: few
J gene: TRBJ2-5
V gene: TRBV20-1
CDR3 length: 14
CDR3 protein: CSAPEFGTQETQYF
CDR3 DNA: TGCAGTGCTCCCGAGTTCGGAACTCAAGAGACCCAGTACTTC

D gene: -
clone size: -
J gene: TRBJ1-2
V gene: TRBV4-3
CDR3 length: 15
CDR3 protein: CASSQESGNLYGYTF
CDR3 DNA: TGCGCCAGCAGCCAAGAATCGGGCAACCTCTATGGCTACACCTTC

D gene: -
clone size: few
J gene: TRBJ2-2
V gene: TRBV6-2/TRBV6-3
CDR3 length: 15
CDR3 protein: CASSYFGGHGGELFF
CDR3 DNA: TGTGCCAGCAGTTACTTCGGGGGGCATGGCGGGGAGCTGTTTTTT

D gene: -
clone size: -
J gene: TRBJ2-3
V gene: TRBV18
CDR3 length: 17
CDR3 protein: CASSPPGSGGGTDTQYF
CDR3 DNA: TGTGCCAGCTCACCACCCGGGTCAGGGGGGGGCACAGATACGCAGTATTTT

D gene: TRBD1
clone size: few
J gene: TRBJ2-7
V gene: TRBV20-1
CDR3 length: 13
CDR3 protein: CSARPDRAYEQYF
CDR3 DNA: TGCAGTGCTAGGCCGGACAGGGCCTACGAGCAGTACTTC

D gene: -
clone size: few
J gene: TRBJ2-1
V gene: TRBV20-1
CDR3 length: 15
CDR3 protein: CSARGAYVLPDEQFF
CDR3 DNA: TGCAGTGCTAGGGGGGCCTACGTGCTGCCGGATGAGCAGTTCTTC

D gene: TRBD1
clone size: many
J gene: TRBJ2-1
V gene: TRBV7-2
CDR3 length: 14
CDR3 protein: CASSRDRGNNEQFF
CDR3 DNA: TGTGCCAGCAGCCGGGACAGGGGGAACAATGAGCAGTTCTTC

D gene: -
clone size: few
J gene: TRBJ2-1
V gene: TRBV6-2/TRBV6-3
CDR3 length: 16
CDR3 protein: CASKPTLGTAYNEQFF
CDR3 DNA: TGTGCCAGCAAACCGACCCTGGGGACGGCCTACAATGAGCAGTTCTTC

D gene: TRBD1
clone size: few
J gene: TRBJ2-7
V gene: TRBV5-1
CDR3 length: 14
CDR3 protein: CASSRDRAVHEQYF
CDR3 DNA: TGCGCCAGCAGCCGAGACAGGGCGGTCCACGAGCAGTACTTC

D gene: -
clone size: -
J gene: TRBJ2-3
V gene: TRBV4-1
CDR3 length: 16
CDR3 protein: CASSQDPSGSADTQYF
CDR3 DNA: TGCGCCAGCAGCCAAGATCCTAGTGGGTCCGCAGATACGCAGTATTTT

D gene: -
clone size: -
J gene: TRBJ2-5
V gene: TRBV9
CDR3 length: 13
CDR3 protein: CATSIGSEETQYF
CDR3 DNA: TGTGCCACCAGTATCGGCAGCGAAGAGACCCAGTACTTC

D gene: TRBD2
clone size: few
J gene: TRBJ2-5
V gene: TRBV5-1
CDR3 length: 16
CDR3 protein: CASRGTSGSVRETQYF
CDR3 DNA: TGCGCCAGCAGGGGGACTAGCGGTTCCGTGAGAGAGACCCAGTACTTC

D gene: -
clone size: many
J gene: TRBJ2-3
V gene: TRBV4-3
CDR3 length: 13
CDR3 protein: CASRQAGSDTQYF
CDR3 DNA: TGCGCCAGCAGACAAGCGGGTTCAGATACGCAGTATTTT

D gene: -
clone size: -
J gene: TRBJ1-5
V gene: TRBV6-5
CDR3 length: 15
CDR3 protein: CASRGPGGDNQPQHF
CDR3 DNA: TGTGCCAGCAGGGGGCCCGGAGGAGACAATCAGCCCCAGCATTTT

D gene: -
clone size: few
J gene: TRBJ1-6
V gene: TRBV6-5
CDR3 length: 14
CDR3 protein: CASSYDSYNSPLHF
CDR3 DNA: TGTGCCAGCAGTTACGATTCCTATAATTCACCCCTCCACTTT

D gene: TRBD1
clone size: -
J gene: TRBJ2-2
V gene: TRBV7-9
CDR3 length: 18
CDR3 protein: CASSSGQPPTSNTGELFF
CDR3 DNA: TGTGCCAGCAGCTCGGGACAGCCGCCCACGTCGAACACCGGGGAGCTGTTTTTT

D gene: -
clone size: few
J gene: TRBJ1-5
V gene: TRBV6-5
CDR3 length: 17
CDR3 protein: CASNRTENCYSNQPQHF
CDR3 DNA: TGTGCCAGCAACCGGACAGAAAATTGCTATAGCAATCAGCCCCAGCATTTT

D gene: -
clone size: -
J gene: TRBJ2-5
V gene: TRBV6-5
CDR3 length: 14
CDR3 protein: CASSPTTYQETQYF
CDR3 DNA: TGTGCCAGCAGTCCCACAACGTACCAAGAGACCCAGTACTTC

D gene: TRBD1
clone size: many
J gene: TRBJ2-5
V gene: TRBV5-4
CDR3 length: 18
CDR3 protein: CASSLGLSGTGDQETQYF
CDR3 DNA: TGTGCCAGCAGCTTGGGGTTGTCGGGCACAGGGGACCAAGAGACCCAGTACTTC

D gene: -
clone size: -
J gene: TRBJ1-4
V gene: TRBV18
CDR3 length: 13
CDR3 protein: CASSPRTDEKLFF
CDR3 DNA: TGTGCCAGCTCCCCTCGGACAGACGAAAAACTGTTTTTT

D gene: -
clone size: few
J gene: TRBJ2-4
V gene: TRBV18
CDR3 length: 14
CDR3 protein: CASSPETSKNIQYF
CDR3 DNA: TGTGCCAGCTCACCAGAGACATCCAAAAACATTCAGTACTTC

D gene: -
clone size: many
J gene: TRBJ2-3
V gene: TRBV6-2/TRBV6-3
CDR3 length: 13
CDR3 protein: CASTYWGTDTQYF
CDR3 DNA: TGTGCCAGCACCTACTGGGGCACAGATACGCAGTATTTT

D gene: -
clone size: -
J gene: TRBJ1-6
V gene: TRBV20-1
CDR3 length: 15
CDR3 protein: CSARDQGPEGSPLHF
CDR3 DNA: TGCAGTGCTAGAGATCAGGGTCCGGAGGGTTCACCCCTCCACTTT

D gene: TRBD2
clone size: -
J gene: TRBJ2-1
V gene: TRBV7-9
CDR3 length: 11
CDR3 protein: CAGRGGNEQFF
CDR3 DNA: TGTGCCGGAAGGGGAGGGAATGAGCAGTTCTTC

D gene: -
clone size: few
J gene: TRBJ2-3
V gene: TRBV27
CDR3 length: 16
CDR3 protein: CASSFGGPLSTDTQYF
CDR3 DNA: TGTGCCAGCAGTTTCGGGGGGCCCCTAAGCACAGATACGCAGTATTTT

D gene: TRBD1
clone size: -
J gene: TRBJ1-1
V gene: TRBV7-2
CDR3 length: 15
CDR3 protein: CASSYRGQANTEAFF
CDR3 DNA: TGTGCCAGCAGCTACAGGGGACAGGCGAACACTGAAGCTTTCTTT

D gene: TRBD1
clone size: few
J gene: TRBJ2-1
V gene: TRBV28
CDR3 length: 15
CDR3 protein: CASRAPGQGRDEQFF
CDR3 DNA: TGTGCCAGCAGAGCCCCGGGACAGGGTCGCGATGAGCAGTTCTTC

D gene: -
clone size: -
J gene: TRBJ2-7
V gene: TRBV12-2
CDR3 length: 14
CDR3 protein: CASRLEWQEDEQYF
CDR3 DNA: TGTGCAAGTCGCTTAGAGTGGCAGGAAGACGAGCAGTACTTC

D gene: -
clone size: -
J gene: TRBJ2-5
V gene: TRBV3-2
CDR3 length: 19
CDR3 protein: CASSQKRPPGGSVRETQYF
CDR3 DNA: TGTGCCAGCAGCCAAAAGAGGCCCCCGGGGGGGTCTGTCCGAGAGACCCAGTACTTC

D gene: TRBD1
clone size: -
J gene: TRBJ1-4
V gene: TRBV11-3
CDR3 length: 15
CDR3 protein: CASSRQGPRNEKLFF
CDR3 DNA: TGTGCCAGCAGCCGACAGGGGCCCCGAAATGAAAAACTGTTTTTT